This T cell receptor (beta chain) was documented in a study of T-cell reconstitution after alpha-beta-depleted transplantation in children. Trimming removed 1 base from V and 1 base from J; junction bases left unmatched: 8. The CDR3 is made up of 19 amino acids. The germline gives CDR1 SGHAT, CDR2 FQDESV (reference sequence). This clonotype was seen more than once but under ten times. Antigen specificity is unknown. General study findings and limits: It was surviving recipient T cells and thymic progenitors that gave some patients high TCRbeta diversity at day 60. Expanded graft clones numbering several hundred reportedly gave rise to alpha-beta T cells about two months after transplant. T-cell numbers and diversity, one year after transplant, stemmed largely from T cells that were newly produced.

TCRbeta library construction was performed incorporating unique molecular identifiers. TCRdb re-called the PCR reads through MiXCR, storing one row per CDR3 protein. The sample includes roughly 790,000 distinct CDR3 sequences, roughly 15% seen only once; the top ten take approximately 5%. This sequence originates from a male patient aged 10-17 years who had a stem cell transplant for acute lymphoblastic leukemia, so the T cells may come from the graft donor. The rearrangement uses TRBV11-1 and TRBJ2-1; TRBD2 aligns across 12 bases. The starting material was PBMCs, mostly from graft donor cells, obtained 360 days after TCRalphabeta/CD19-depleted stem cell transplant. Here the CDR3 DNA reads TGTGCCAGCAGCTTAGGGACACAACTAGCGGGAGGTTCCTACAATGAGCAGTTCTTC. This encodes CASSLGTQLAGGSYNEQFF.